Following are 22 T cell receptor beta chains from one sample sequenced in a study of response to subunit inactivated influenza vaccine. TCRdb re-analysed the RT-PCR reads in MiXCR, keeping a single row per CDR3 protein. Of about 540,000 distinct CDR3 sequences in the sample, roughly 25% are singletons; the top ten hold around 2.8%. These data are also associated with another study on T cells expressing NK-cell markers. That study reports: Making the TCR beta cDNA relied on 5'RACE template switching with UMIs.

The source material was CD4+ T cells sorted from PBMCs, sampled roughly 12 days after vaccination. The receptors come from a man aged 50 to 60 who received an inactivated influenza vaccine.

The CDR3 region is CASSQGGRANADTQYF. CDR3 nucleotide sequence: TGTGCCAGCAGCCAAGGCGGGAGGGCCAACGCAGATACGCAGTATTTT. The chain carries TRBV4-2 and TRBJ2-3; TRBD2 matches 9 bases. From germline, CDR1 is LGHNA and CDR2 YNFKEQ. The CDR3 consists of 16 residues. The V gene end was trimmed by 1 base and the J gene end by 4 bases; junction bases not matched to a gene: 6.

This clonotype was observed a few times. V and J are TRBV7-9 and TRBJ2-3; D ambiguous. Trimming took 8 bases from V and 8 from J, leaving 14 bases between them. The CDR3 has 12 amino acids. CDR1 is SEHNR, CDR2 FQNEAQ, per germline (reference sequence). CDR3 in DNA: TGTGCCAGCGAACGACTCTCGGGTACGCAGTATTTT. Amino acids: CASERLSGTQYF.

In its sample, this clonotype was seen once. The chain couples TRBV6-2 or TRBV6-3 to TRBJ2-1; perhaps D is TRBD1 or TRBD2 (6 bases each). With 6 bases removed from V and 8 bases from J, the gap between germline ends came to 14 bases. Germline V gene lookup returns CDR1 MNHEY and CDR2 SVGEGT. CDR3 length: 13 amino acids. CDR3 nucleotide sequence: TGTGCCAGCAGCCCACTCGGGGGCTATGAGCAGTTCTTC. Translation: CASSPLGGYEQFF.

This chain joins TRBV7-2 and TRBJ2-2; weak D call: TRBD1 (6 bases). Germline V gives CDR1 SGHTA, CDR2 FQGNSA. The V and J ends lost 6 bases and 0 bases respectively, with 14 bases between them. The CDR3 spans 16 residues. CDR3 loop: CASSFTGTTNTGELFF. CDR3 sequence (DNA): TGTGCCAGCAGTTTCACCGGGACAACGAACACCGGGGAGCTGTTTTTT. Complete variable domain (other parts from reference TRBV7-2 and TRBJ2-2): GAGVSQSPSNKVTEKGKDVELRCDPISGHTALYWYRQSLGQGLEFLIYFQGNSAPDKSGLPSDRFSAERTGGSVSTLTIQRTQQEDSAVYLCASSFTGTTNTGELFFGEGSRLTVL.

This clonotype was counted only a few times. The rearrangement links TRBV7-2 to TRBJ2-3, with D perhaps matching TRBD2 (5 bases). CDR1 is SGHTA, CDR2 FQGNSA, per germline. Deletions cut 5 bases from V and 4 bases from J, with 19 bases between. This CDR3 is 16 amino acids long. This chain's CDR3 is CASSPLVGVPADTQYF. The CDR3 DNA is TGTGCCAGCAGCCCCCTCGTCGGGGTTCCAGCAGATACGCAGTATTTT.

The rearrangement uses TRBV2 and TRBJ2-3; no firm D call. The CDR3 length is 16 residues. CDR1 is SNHLY, CDR2 FYNNEI, per germline. V lost 2 bases, J lost 3 bases, and 15 bases lay in between. The CDR3 coding sequence is TGTGCCAGCAGTGAATTAAAGGGTTTAGAAACAGATACGCAGTATTTT. It specifies CASSELKGLETDTQYF.

In this sample, this clonotype turned up many times. V and J are TRBV3-1 and TRBJ1-3; D unresolved. Germline CDR1 LGHDT, CDR2 YNNKEL (reference sequence). The CDR3 contains 13 residues. V lost 1 base and J lost 4, with 5 bases in between. The CDR3 is CASSQGSGNTIYF. The CDR3 nucleotides are TGTGCCAGCAGCCAAGGCAGCGGAAACACCATATATTTT.

The chain joins TRBV28 to TRBJ1-2; possibly TRBD1 for D (6 bases). Germline V lookup: CDR1 MDHEN, CDR2 SYDVKM. V was pared by 6 bases and J by 7 bases, with 15 bases between. The CDR3 loop spans 13 amino acids. CDR3 sequence reads: CASRNTGLRGYTF. Written as DNA, the CDR3 is TGTGCCAGCAGGAATACAGGGCTCCGTGGCTACACCTTC.

This clonotype occurred a few times. The chain links TRBV12-3 or TRBV12-4 to TRBJ2-7; perhaps D is TRBD1 or TRBD2 (5 bases each). V was clipped by 5 bases and J by 9 bases, with 11 bases between them. The CDR3 spans 11 residues. The CDR3 loop reads CASSTGLGQYF. The CDR3 coding sequence is TGTGCCAGCAGTACGGGGCTTGGGCAGTACTTC.

This clonotype has just a few counts. The J gene is TRBJ1-2, the V gene TRBV5-6; TRBD1 matches at 8 bases. The CDR3 covers 15 residues. Unmatched junction bases numbered 7, after V lost 4 bases and J lost 2 bases. Germline V lookup: CDR1 SGHDT, CDR2 YYEEEE. CDR3 in DNA: TGTGCCAGCAGCCTACTGGACAGGGAGAACTATGGCTACACCTTC. Translation: CASSLLDRENYGYTF.

This clonotype was seen only a few times. The CDR3 sequence: CASSEGTGALYGYTF. The CDR3, as DNA: TGTGCCAGCAGCGAGGGGACAGGTGCCCTCTATGGCTACACCTTC. The V gene is TRBV9, the J gene TRBJ1-2; TRBD1 agrees at 8 bases. The CDR3 loop spans 15 amino acids. V was clipped by 3 bases and J by 4 bases; unmatched bases: 8. The V gene's germline CDR1 is SGDLS and CDR2 YYNGEE. The whole variable domain, filled in from reference TRBV9 and TRBJ1-2, reads DSGVTQTPKHLITATGQRVTLRCSPRSGDLSVYWYQQSLDQGLQFLIQYYNGEERAKGNILERFSAQQFPDLHSELNLSSLELGDSALYFCASSEGTGALYGYTFGSGTRLTVV.

V and J are TRBV5-1 and TRBJ1-2; no firm D call. The V end lost 0 bases, the J end lost 0 bases, and 6 bases lay between the germline ends. Germline V gene sequence: CDR1 SGHRS, CDR2 YFSETQ. The CDR3 length is 14 residues. CDR3 residues: CASSLEGANYGYTF. In nucleotides, the CDR3 is TGCGCCAGCAGCTTGGAGGGAGCTAACTATGGCTACACCTTC.

The rearrangement links TRBV5-1 to TRBJ2-2; 7 bases fit TRBD1. Germline V CDR1 and CDR2: SGHRS, YFSETQ. The CDR3 spans 17 residues. J gave up 1 base and V 3 bases, and 9 bases lay outside the gene matches. The CDR3 is CASSWGTEPLNTGELFF. The CDR3 coding sequence is TGCGCCAGCAGCTGGGGGACAGAACCTTTGAACACCGGGGAGCTGTTTTTT.

This chain joins TRBV2 and TRBJ2-2; 8 bases are a match to TRBD1. V shed 6 bases and J 5 bases; nucleotides not matched to a gene: 5. This CDR3 contains 14 residues. Per the germline V gene, CDR1 is SNHLY and CDR2 is FYNNEI. In nucleotides, the CDR3 is TGTGCCAGCAGGGACAGGGTTTTGACCGGGGAGCTGTTTTTT. It yields the protein CASRDRVLTGELFF.

There are a few counts of this clonotype. The chain recombines TRBV12-3 or TRBV12-4 with TRBJ2-1; TRBD2 might be the D (6 bases). The length of the CDR3 is 15 residues. V was pared by 3 bases and J by 5 bases, with 14 bases between. Here the CDR3 DNA reads TGTGCCAGCAGTTTTGGGGGACTCTCGAACAATGAGCAGTTCTTC. Encoded protein: CASSFGGLSNNEQFF.

The chain links TRBV7-2 to TRBJ2-7, with D unresolved. The CDR3 is 14 residues long. CDR1 and CDR2 from the germline V gene are SGHTA and FQGNSA. V lost 1 base and J lost 3, with 10 bases in between. The CDR3 region is CASSLGVEGYEQYF. The CDR3 DNA reads as TGTGCCAGCAGCTTAGGAGTAGAAGGCTACGAGCAGTACTTC.

The rearrangement joins TRBV18 to TRBJ2-6; perhaps D is TRBD1 or TRBD2 (5 bases each). Germline V gene sequence: CDR1 KGHSH, CDR2 LQKENI. Trimming shortened V by 0 bases and J by 0 bases, and 15 bases separated the two germline ends. The CDR3 extends over 19 amino acids. The CDR3 sequence: CASSPPNGLGRSGANVLTF. The DNA for the CDR3 is TGTGCCAGCTCACCACCGAACGGGTTGGGACGCTCTGGGGCCAACGTCCTGACTTTC.

This clonotype has a handful of counts. The rearrangement uses TRBV28 and TRBJ2-7, with 10 bases that match TRBD1. Germline V gives CDR1 MDHEN, CDR2 SYDVKM. The CDR3 runs 14 residues. The ends lost 5 bases at V and 2 bases at J; junction bases unmatched: 3. CDR3 sequence: CASSRTGGTYEQYF. CDR3 DNA: TGTGCCAGCAGTCGGACAGGGGGAACCTACGAGCAGTACTTC.

In its sample, this clonotype was seen a few times. The chain joins TRBV3-1 to TRBJ1-2; 9 bases agree with TRBD1. CDR1 and CDR2 from the germline V gene are LGHDT and YNNKEL (reference sequence). The V gene end was trimmed by 3 bases and the J gene end by 3 bases; junction bases not matched to a gene: 5. The CDR3 length is 15 residues. CDR3 nucleotides: TGTGCCAGCAGCCACCGGACAGGGGTCGACTATGGCTACACCTTC. This codes for CASSHRTGVDYGYTF.

The chain employs TRBV28 and TRBJ1-2; D remains ambiguous. The V gene's germline CDR1 is MDHEN and CDR2 SYDVKM. V was trimmed by 3 bases and J by 4 bases, leaving 6 bases between them. There are 12 residues in the CDR3. This CDR3 is CASSLVTYGYTF. In DNA form, the CDR3 reads TGTGCCAGCAGTTTGGTAACCTATGGCTACACCTTC.

The chain carries TRBV11-2 and TRBJ2-3; 9 positions match TRBD2. The V and J ends lost 4 bases and 4 bases, in that order; junction bases with no gene match: 6. Germline CDR1 is SGHAT and CDR2 is FQNNGV. This CDR3 is 15 amino acids long. CDR3 in DNA: TGTGCCAGCAGCTCCCAGCGGGGGGCTGCAGATACGCAGTATTTT. Translating it yields CASSSQRGAADTQYF.

V is TRBV7-2 and J is TRBJ2-7; 10 bases agree with TRBD2. The CDR3 spans 14 residues. CDR1 is SGHTA and CDR2 is FQGNSA in the germline V gene. After removal of 3 bases from V and 6 bases from J, the junction contained 5 bases not matched to a gene. This chain's CDR3 is CASSLWIAGGEQYF. Written as DNA, the CDR3 is TGTGCCAGCAGCTTGTGGATAGCGGGGGGCGAGCAGTACTTC.